The next 10 T cell receptor beta chains were all read from a single sample in a study of shared clonotypes between healthy human individuals. Clones were read by immunoSEQ multiplex PCR, and TCRdb kept only the in-frame ones, dropping some. Among around 240,000 clones, under 80% were seen once, and the ten largest hold around 10%. The sequenced sample was memory CD4+ T cells sorted from blood. Subset denoted: CD45RA-negative fraction. Receptors originate from a man aged 25-40 years in good health.

The V gene is TRBV29-1, the J gene TRBJ2-1, with a tentative D call TRBD2 (5 bases). The length of the CDR3 is 11 residues. Looked up from germline, CDR1 is SQVTM and CDR2 is ANQGSEA. V lost 4 bases, J lost 13 bases, and 14 bases lay in between. CDR3 coding DNA: TGCAGCGTTGTTGAAGGAGGAATCCAGTTCTTC. Its protein product is CSVVEGGIQFF.

This clone occurred a few times. The genes are TRBV7-9 and TRBJ1-5; unclear D gene. V was clipped by 6 bases and J by 3 bases, with 12 bases between them. Germline CDR1 SEHNR, CDR2 FQNEAQ (reference sequence). This CDR3 has 14 amino acids. Written as DNA, the CDR3 is TGTGCCAGCAGTCAAGGGCAGCCCAATCAGCCCCAGCATTTT. Encoded protein: CASSQGQPNQPQHF.

J is TRBJ2-7 and V is TRBV7-2, with TRBD1 as a possible D gene (5 bases). V shed 5 bases and J shed 2 bases, with 7 bases lying between them. Germline-derived CDR1 and CDR2 are SGHTA and FQGNSA. This CDR3 contains 12 residues. The DNA of the CDR3 is TGTGCCAGCAGCCTACAGGCCTACGAGCAGTACTTC. It specifies CASSLQAYEQYF.

The chain combines TRBV29-1 with TRBJ2-2, with 13 bases matching TRBD2. The V and J ends lost 4 bases and 4 bases, in that order; junction bases with no gene match: 6. Per the germline V gene, CDR1 is SQVTM and CDR2 is ANQGSEA. There are 16 residues in the CDR3. CDR3 sequence reads: CSVGGTSGMVTGELFF. The CDR3 DNA reads as TGCAGCGTTGGGGGGACTAGCGGGATGGTCACCGGGGAGCTGTTTTTT.

CDR3 sequence: CSVEVSQGVGEQYF. For the CDR3, the DNA is TGCAGCGTTGAAGTTTCACAGGGGGTCGGCGAGCAGTACTTC. This chain links TRBV29-1 with TRBJ2-7, with 8 bases lining up with TRBD1. Germline CDR1 SQVTM, CDR2 ANQGSEA. The length of the CDR3 is 14 residues. V lost 1 base to trimming and J lost 6 bases; unmatched junction nucleotides: 8.

The V and J genes are TRBV19 and TRBJ2-2; maybe TRBD2 (6 bases). V lost 4 bases to trimming and J lost 7 bases, with 22 bases between them. Germline CDR1 and CDR2: LNHDA and SQIVND (reference sequence). The length of the CDR3 is 17 residues. The CDR3 DNA is TGTGCCAGTAGTAAAGGGAGGCGGGGCTCTAACGACGGGGAGCTGTTTTTT. Protein: CASSKGRRGSNDGELFF.

The chain recombines TRBV7-8 with TRBJ1-1; possible D gene TRBD1, 6 bases. V was trimmed by 4 bases and J by 3 bases, leaving 15 bases between them. The CDR3 has 15 residues. Germline V CDR1 and CDR2: SGHVS, FQNEAQ. The CDR3, as DNA: TGTGCCAGCAGCTCAAACAGGGCGATGGACACTGAAGCTTTCTTT. This translates into CASSSNRAMDTEAFF.

The chain joins TRBV7-2 to TRBJ2-1; TRBD2 agrees at 14 bases. Germline V gives CDR1 SGHTA, CDR2 FQGNSA. The junction had 4 bases not matched to a gene; V was cut back by 5 bases and J by 7 bases. The CDR3 is 15 residues long. CDR3: CASSARTSGRNEQFF. CDR3 DNA sequence: TGTGCCAGCAGCGCACGGACTAGCGGGAGGAATGAGCAGTTCTTC.

The chain combines TRBV6-4 with TRBJ2-5; D call uncertain. Trimming stripped 4 bases from V and 8 bases from J, with 14 bases between. There are 13 residues in the CDR3. Germline CDR1 is MRHNA and CDR2 is SNTAGT. CDR3 DNA sequence: TGTGCCAGCAGTGTGGACCAACAAGGAACCCAGTACTTC. This sequence encodes CASSVDQQGTQYF.

The chain is built from TRBV9 and TRBJ2-1, with 11 nucleotides matching TRBD2. Germline V CDR1 and CDR2: SGDLS, YYNGEE. V dropped 3 bases and J dropped 10; count of bases not matched to a gene: 9. The length of the CDR3 is 15 residues. Written as DNA, the CDR3 is TGTGCCAGCAGCGCCACTAGCGGGAGACAGGGAGAGCAGTTCTTC. It yields the protein CASSATSGRQGEQFF.